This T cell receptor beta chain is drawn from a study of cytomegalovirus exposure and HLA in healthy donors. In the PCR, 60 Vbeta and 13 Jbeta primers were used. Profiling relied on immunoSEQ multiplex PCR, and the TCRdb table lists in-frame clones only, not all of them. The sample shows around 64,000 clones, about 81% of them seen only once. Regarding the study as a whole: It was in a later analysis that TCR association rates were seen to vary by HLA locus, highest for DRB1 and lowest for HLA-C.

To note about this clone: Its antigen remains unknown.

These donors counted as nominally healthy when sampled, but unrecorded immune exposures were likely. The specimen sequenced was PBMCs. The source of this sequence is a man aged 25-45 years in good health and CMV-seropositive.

In nucleotides, the CDR3 is TGTGCCAGCAGTTTAAAACAGGGTATGGCTTTCTTT. Encoded protein: CASSLKQGMAFF. The chain recombines TRBV28 with TRBJ1-1; possible D gene TRBD1, 6 bases. The CDR3 extends over 12 amino acids. Germline CDR1 and CDR2: MDHEN and SYDVKM. Trimming took 2 bases from V and 11 from J, leaving 12 bases between them.